A single sample is the source of the 10 T cell receptor beta chains below, sequenced in a study of OX40 agonist ivuxolimab in advanced cancers. The table came from immunoSEQ multiplex PCR; TCRdb's copy has only in-frame clones and leaves some out. This sample carries under 20,000 clones, approximately 77% of them seen once, and the ten largest clones take about 19%. Source: CD4+ or CD8+ T cells sorted from blood, taken in a trial of the OX40 agonist ivuxolimab. These receptors were taken from an adult with an advanced solid tumor such as melanoma, head and neck, liver or kidney cancer.

This chain connects TRBV5-4 to TRBJ1-4; TRBD1 matches at 9 bases. Looked up from germline, CDR1 is SGHNT and CDR2 is YYREEE (reference sequence). After removal of 5 bases from V and 8 bases from J, the junction contained 10 bases not matched to a gene. The CDR3 totals 15 residues. CDR3 in amino acids: CASSPGTGPEEKLFF. Written as DNA, the CDR3 is TGTGCCAGCAGTCCCGGGACAGGGCCGGAGGAAAAACTGTTTTTT. Drawing the rest from reference TRBV5-4 and TRBJ1-4, the complete variable domain is ETGVTQSPTHLIKTRGQQVTLRCSSQSGHNTVSWYQQALGQGPQFIFQYYREEENGRGNFPPRFSGLQFPNYSSELNVNALELDDSALYLCASSPGTGPEEKLFFGSGTQLSVL.

By frequency in the sample, this clone is large (0.1 to 1%). The V call is TRBV6-1, the J call TRBJ1-5; D gene unclear. There are 11 residues in the CDR3. The V gene lost 2 bases and the J gene lost 4 bases, with 0 bases spanning the gap. CDR1 is MNHNS and CDR2 is SASEGT in the germline V gene. CDR3 in amino acids: CASSENQPQHF. DNA of the CDR3: TGTGCCAGCAGTGAAAATCAGCCCCAGCATTTT.

The V call is TRBV27, the J call TRBJ1-1, with D tentatively TRBD1 (5 bases). The CDR3 runs 11 residues. V lost 8 bases and J lost 7, with 11 bases in between. The V gene's germline CDR1 is MNHEY and CDR2 SMNVEV (reference sequence). The CDR3 protein is CASGQGHEAFF. The CDR3 nucleotides read TGTGCCAGCGGGCAGGGCCATGAAGCTTTCTTT.

CDR3: CASSGGLGSSTEQYF. In DNA, the CDR3 is TGCGCCAGCAGCGGTGGTTTGGGCAGTAGTACGGAGCAGTACTTC. The gene calls are TRBV5-1 and TRBJ2-7; D gene uncertain. Per the germline V gene, CDR1 is SGHRS and CDR2 is YFSETQ. There are 15 residues in the CDR3. V lost 4 bases, J lost 7 bases, and 21 bases lay in between.

Concerning this clone itself: The junction differs from germline at one of its ends, possibly a read error. The chain links TRBV7-3 to TRBJ2-3, with 8 bases lining up with TRBD2. Germline values: CDR1 SGHTA, CDR2 FQGTGA. This CDR3 region has 16 residues. Here the CDR3 DNA reads TGTGCCAGCAGTTTAACCTCTGGCGGGGGGAGCGATACGCAGTATTTT. Encoded protein: CASSLTSGGGSDTQYF.

The chain combines TRBV19 with TRBJ1-5; D remains unclear. The V and J ends lost 0 bases and 0 bases respectively, with 15 bases between them. This CDR3 has 18 residues. Germline-derived CDR1 and CDR2 are LNHDA and SQIVND (reference sequence). CDR3 loop: CASSIDPEGVYSNQPQHF. CDR3 bases: TGTGCCAGTAGTATAGATCCGGAAGGAGTTTATAGCAATCAGCCCCAGCATTTT.

The chain uses TRBV27 and TRBJ2-5; 7 positions match TRBD1. The CDR3 is 15 residues long. Per germline, CDR1 MNHEY and CDR2 SMNVEV (reference sequence). V shed 5 bases and J 4 bases; nucleotides not matched to a gene: 10. The CDR3 sequence is CASSNGQELGETQYF. CDR3 nucleotide sequence: TGTGCCAGCAGTAACGGACAGGAATTAGGAGAGACCCAGTACTTC.

This rearrangement joins TRBV28 to TRBJ1-3; D is possibly TRBD1 (5 bases). The CDR3 runs to 15 residues. V was cut by 6 bases and J by 0 bases, with 12 bases left in between. Germline CDR1 reads MDHEN; CDR2 reads SYDVKM. CDR3 sequence (DNA): TGTGCCAGCAGCTTCCCGGGACTCTCTGGAAACACCATATATTTT. It specifies CASSFPGLSGNTIYF.

The chain links TRBV2 to TRBJ2-1, with 7 bases aligning to TRBD2. CDR1 is SNHLY and CDR2 is FYNNEI in the germline V gene. The CDR3 contains 14 residues. J lost 10 bases, V lost 3 bases, and 9 bases had no gene match. As DNA, the CDR3 is TGTGCCAGCAGTGAGTGGGGCGGGGGAGAAGAGCAGTTCTTC. Encoded protein: CASSEWGGGEEQFF.

V and J are TRBV5-5 and TRBJ2-7, with a tentative D call TRBD1 (6 bases). CDR3 length: 15 amino acids. Trimming removed 1 base from V and 4 bases from J, with 15 bases in between. Germline-derived CDR1 and CDR2 are SGHKS and YYEKEE (reference sequence). CDR3 amino acids: CASSLSWGRGYEQYF. The CDR3 DNA reads TGTGCCAGCAGCTTGAGCTGGGGCAGGGGTTACGAGCAGTACTTC.